Listed below are T cell receptor beta chains from one sample, sequenced in a study of blood T cell repertoires in COVID-19. Repertoires were generated with immunoSEQ multiplex PCR, while TCRdb's copy carries only in-frame clones and drops some. The sample consists of about 210,000 clones, over 75% of them appearing once. Input material: peripheral blood. The source is a human donor in a cohort sampled during active COVID-19. Each CDR3 is given with its conserved first and last residue. D genes are given only for firm matches. Clone sizes are given selectively: once, few, many, or a class where the clone is expanded.

abundance | j_gene | v_gene | d_gene | CDR3nt | CDR3aa
NA | TRBJ2-3 | TRBV12-3/TRBV12-4 | NA | TGTGCCAGCAGCCTGGGGGAGGCGCAGTATTTT | CASSLGEAQYF
once | TRBJ2-1 | TRBV21-1 | NA | TGTGCCAGCAGCAAAGGGGGGACAGGGAGCCATGAGCAGTTCTTC | CASSKGGTGSHEQFF
NA | TRBJ1-1 | TRBV18 | TRBD1 | TGTGCCAGCTCACCCAAGTCAGACAGGGATGTCGCGGCTTTCTTT | CASSPKSDRDVAAFF
NA | TRBJ2-1 | TRBV3-1/TRBV3-2 | TRBD2 | TGTGCCAGCAGCCAGATACTAGCGGGCCTCTACAATGAGCAGTTCTTC | CASSQILAGLYNEQFF
few | TRBJ2-5 | TRBV7-2 | NA | TGTGCCAGCAGCTTACAAAGCAGGGGCGGGGAGACCCAGTACTTC | CASSLQSRGGETQYF
NA | TRBJ2-7 | TRBV5-4 | NA | TGTGCCAGCAGCTTGCGGGGAGCCTACGAGCAGTACTTC | CASSLRGAYEQYF
NA | TRBJ2-2 | TRBV4-2 | TRBD2 | TGTGCCAGCAGCCGTCGTGAACTAGCGGAGACCACCGGGGAGCTGTTTTTT | CASSRRELAETTGELFF
once | TRBJ2-7 | TRBV3-1/TRBV3-2 | NA | TGTGCCAGCAGCCGCACAAACTACGAGCAGTACTTC | CASSRTNYEQYF
NA | TRBJ2-2 | TRBV5-6 | NA | TGTGCCAGCAGCTTGACCGGGAGAGGGACCGGGGAGCTGTTTTTT | CASSLTGRGTGELFF
NA | TRBJ1-2 | TRBV7-2 | NA | TGTGCCAGCAGCTTAGCCCTCCCGGATGGCTACACCTTC | CASSLALPDGYTF
few | TRBJ1-4 | TRBV28 | NA | TGTGCCAGGAGAGGCGTTTCTGAAAAACTGTTTTTT | CARRGVSEKLFF
NA | TRBJ2-2 | TRBV7-2 | TRBD2 | TGTGCCAGCAGCTTAGTCTCGGGGGGGCGAACCGGGGAGCTGTTTTTT | CASSLVSGGRTGELFF
NA | TRBJ2-3 | TRBV9 | NA | TGTGCCAGCAGCGTAGACGGGGGAACAGATACGCAGTATTTT | CASSVDGGTDTQYF
NA | TRBJ1-5 | TRBV2 | NA | TGTGCCAGCAGTGCGGGGGGAAATTACAATCAGCCCCAGCATTTT | CASSAGGNYNQPQHF
NA | TRBJ1-5 | TRBV24-1 | TRBD1 | TGTGCCACCAGTGATTCTCCAGGACAGGACCGGCATCAGCCCCAGCATTTT | CATSDSPGQDRHQPQHF
NA | TRBJ2-1 | TRBV7-2 | TRBD2 | TGTGCCAGCAGCTTAGACAGCGGGGGGTACAATGAGCAGTTCTTC | CASSLDSGGYNEQFF
NA | TRBJ2-7 | TRBV28 | NA | TGTGCCAGCAGCCAAACGACAGTGATGGACTACGAGCAGTACTTC | CASSQTTVMDYEQYF
NA | TRBJ2-2 | TRBV4-1 | NA | TGCGCCAGCAGCCAAGGGTCGGGGGTTGAAACCGGGGAGCTGTTTTTT | CASSQGSGVETGELFF
few | TRBJ1-1 | TRBV29-1 | TRBD1 | TGCAGCGTTGAAGGAGGGAACAGGGGGGCGAAAGCTTTCTTT | CSVEGGNRGAKAFF
NA | TRBJ2-5 | TRBV7-7 | TRBD1 | TGTGCTAGCAGCTCCGACAGGGGGCTTGAGACCCAGTACTTC | CASSSDRGLETQYF
NA | TRBJ2-7 | TRBV19 | TRBD2 | TGTGCCAGTAGCGAGGGACTAGCGGGATACGAGCAGTACTTC | CASSEGLAGYEQYF
NA | TRBJ2-3 | TRBV2 | TRBD1 | TGTGCCAGCAGGCTCCGGGACAGGGTAACAGATACGCAGTATTTT | CASRLRDRVTDTQYF
NA | TRBJ2-7 | TRBV5-1 | NA | TGCGCCAGCATCGCCGGGACACCGAACTCACCCTGGGGCGAGCAGTACTTC | CASIAGTPNSPWGEQYF
once | TRBJ2-7 | TRBV19 | NA | TGTGCCAGTAGTAGATACAGGGACCACTACGAGCAGTACTTC | CASSRYRDHYEQYF
NA | TRBJ2-7 | TRBV2 | TRBD2 | TGTGCCAGCGGGACTAGCGGGAGAGGGATGCAGTACTTC | CASGTSGRGMQYF
once | TRBJ2-2 | TRBV11-3 | NA | TGTGCCAGCAGCCTGACCGGGGGCACCGGGGAGCTGTTTTTT | CASSLTGGTGELFF
NA | TRBJ2-1 | TRBV5-1 | NA | TGCGCCAGCAGTTCGGAGGGCCGAGACAATGAGCAGTTCTTC | CASSSEGRDNEQFF
NA | TRBJ2-5 | TRBV11-2 | TRBD2 | TGTGCCAGCAGCTTCCCGGGAGGGCCTGGAGAGACCCAGTACTTC | CASSFPGGPGETQYF
NA | TRBJ2-3 | TRBV20-1 | TRBD2 | TGCAGTGCTAGTACATGGGGGGGAAGAGATACGCAGTATTTT | CSASTWGGRDTQYF
NA | TRBJ1-2 | TRBV19 | TRBD1 | TGTGCCAGTAGTGCAATGGGACAGGGGAACTACACCTTC | CASSAMGQGNYTF
few | TRBJ2-1 | TRBV7-3 | TRBD2 | TGTGCCAGCACCGTAGCGGGGGGGCTCTACAATGAGCAGTTCTTC | CASTVAGGLYNEQFF
NA | TRBJ2-7 | TRBV29-1 | TRBD2 | TGCAGCGTGGGAGCGGGAGGAGCTAACGCGCAGTACTTC | CSVGAGGANAQYF
NA | TRBJ2-6 | TRBV5-1 | TRBD1 | TGCGCCAGCAGCCCCCGGACAGGGGGAAACTCTGGGGCCAACGTCCTGACTTTC | CASSPRTGGNSGANVLTF
NA | TRBJ2-1 | TRBV11-3 | NA | TGTGCCAGCAGCTTAGATCCGAGCTCCTACAATGAGCAGTTCTTC | CASSLDPSSYNEQFF
once | TRBJ2-7 | TRBV20-1 | NA | TGCAGTGCTACAGGGCACTACGAGCAGTACTTC | CSATGHYEQYF
NA | TRBJ1-3 | TRBV5-1 | NA | TGCGCCAGCAGCCCGATGGGCCACTCTGGAAACACCATATATTTT | CASSPMGHSGNTIYF
NA | TRBJ2-3 | TRBV2 | TRBD1 | TGTGCCAGCAGCCGGGACAGTCACACAGATACGCAGTATTTT | CASSRDSHTDTQYF
NA | TRBJ1-1 | TRBV19 | TRBD1 | TGTGCCAGTTGCACCGGAAAGACAGGGGTATTGGCTTTCTTT | CASCTGKTGVLAFF